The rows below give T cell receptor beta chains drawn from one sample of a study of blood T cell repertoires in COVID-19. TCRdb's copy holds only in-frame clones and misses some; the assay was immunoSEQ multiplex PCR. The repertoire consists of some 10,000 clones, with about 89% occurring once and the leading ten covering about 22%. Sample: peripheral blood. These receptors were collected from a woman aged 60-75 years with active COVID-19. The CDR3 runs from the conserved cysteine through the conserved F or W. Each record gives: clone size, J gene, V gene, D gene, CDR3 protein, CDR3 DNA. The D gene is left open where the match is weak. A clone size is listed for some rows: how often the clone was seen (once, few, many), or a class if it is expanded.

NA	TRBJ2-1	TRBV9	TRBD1	CASSTSMGTGYNEQFF	TGTGCCAGCAGCACATCAATGGGGACAGGGTACAATGAGCAGTTCTTC
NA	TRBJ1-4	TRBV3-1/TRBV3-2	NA	CASSQGQGTIF	TGTGCCAGCAGCCAAGGTCAGGGTACGATTTTT
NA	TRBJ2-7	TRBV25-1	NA	CASSDPPYEQYF	TGTGCCAGCAGTGATCCTCCCTACGAGCAGTACTTC
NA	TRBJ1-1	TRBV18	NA	CASSRFKQGSRTEAFF	TGTGCCAGCTCACGATTTAAACAGGGAAGCAGAACTGAAGCTTTCTTT
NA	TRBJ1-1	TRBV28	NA	CASSLTQGVGNTEAFF	TGTGCCAGCAGTTTAACACAAGGGGTTGGGAACACTGAAGCTTTCTTT
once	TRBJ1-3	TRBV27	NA	CASSLSRSTGNTIYF	TGTGCCAGCAGTTTATCCCGTAGTACGGGAAACACCATATATTTT
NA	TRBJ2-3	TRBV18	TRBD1	CASSLKGAGTDTQYF	TGTGCCAGCTCACTAAAGGGGGCAGGCACAGATACGCAGTATTTT
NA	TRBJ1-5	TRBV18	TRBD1	CASSPSDRGEPQHF	TGTGCCAGCTCACCAAGTGACAGGGGGGAGCCCCAGCATTTT
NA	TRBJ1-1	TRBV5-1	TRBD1	CASSWGDRTVNTEAFF	TGCGCCAGCAGCTGGGGGGACAGGACAGTAAACACTGAAGCTTTCTTT
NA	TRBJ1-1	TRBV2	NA	CASSVQGSPEAFF	TGTGCCAGCAGTGTTCAGGGGAGCCCTGAAGCTTTCTTT
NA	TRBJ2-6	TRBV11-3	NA	CASSLDSSGANVLTF	TGTGCCAGCAGCTTAGACAGCTCTGGGGCCAACGTCCTGACTTTC
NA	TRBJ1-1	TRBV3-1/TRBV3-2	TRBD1	CASSHDRGMNTEAFF	TGTGCCAGCAGCCACGACAGGGGGATGAACACTGAAGCTTTCTTT
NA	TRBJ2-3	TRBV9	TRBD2	CASSVGLAGGSTDTQYF	TGTGCCAGCAGCGTAGGATTAGCGGGGGGGAGCACAGATACGCAGTATTTT
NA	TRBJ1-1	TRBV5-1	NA	CASSPMDPTGTEAFF	TGCGCCAGCAGCCCCATGGATCCTACGGGGACTGAAGCTTTCTTT
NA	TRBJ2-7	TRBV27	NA	CASSLGGGGSFYEQYF	TGTGCCAGCAGTTTAGGGGGGGGCGGGAGTTTCTACGAGCAGTACTTC
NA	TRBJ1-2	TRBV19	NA	CASSSTFGYTF	TGTGCCAGTAGCTCCACATTTGGCTACACCTTC
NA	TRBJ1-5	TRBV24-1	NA	CATSDPRVGDRQPQHF	TGTGCCACCAGTGACCCCAGGGTTGGGGATCGTCAGCCCCAGCATTTT
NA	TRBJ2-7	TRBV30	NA	CAWSLAGFSYEQYF	TGTGCCTGGAGTTTGGCAGGCTTTTCCTACGAGCAGTACTTC
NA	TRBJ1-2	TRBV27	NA	CASSFRANYGYTF	TGTGCCAGCAGTTTCAGGGCTAACTATGGCTACACCTTC
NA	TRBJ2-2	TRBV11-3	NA	CASSPGWSTGELFF	TGTGCCAGCAGCCCGGGGTGGAGCACCGGGGAGCTGTTTTTT
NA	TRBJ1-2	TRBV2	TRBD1	CASPFPGQGKFNYGYTF	TGTGCCAGCCCGTTCCCGGGACAGGGGAAGTTTAACTATGGCTACACCTTC
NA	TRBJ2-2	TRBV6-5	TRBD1	CASLWTGGVGELFF	TGTGCCAGCTTGTGGACAGGGGGCGTAGGGGAGCTGTTTTTT
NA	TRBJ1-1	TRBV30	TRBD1	CAWSGHRGQNTEAFF	TGTGCCTGGAGTGGCCACAGGGGGCAGAACACTGAAGCTTTCTTT
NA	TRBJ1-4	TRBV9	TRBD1	CASSLQTGGINEKLFF	TGTGCCAGCAGCCTCCAGACAGGGGGGATTAATGAAAAACTGTTTTTT
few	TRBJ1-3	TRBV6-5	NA	CASREGLGNTIYF	TGTGCCAGCAGGGAGGGCTTGGGAAACACCATATATTTT
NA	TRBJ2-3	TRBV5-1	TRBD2	CASSLVQAGGADTQYF	TGCGCCAGCAGCTTAGTACAAGCGGGAGGGGCAGATACGCAGTATTTT
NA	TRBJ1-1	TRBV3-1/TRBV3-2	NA	CASSRADIPNTEAFF	TGTGCCAGCAGCCGTGCGGACATTCCGAACACTGAAGCTTTCTTT
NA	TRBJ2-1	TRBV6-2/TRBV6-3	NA	CASSYLAGFNNEQFF	TGTGCCAGCAGTTACCTCGCGGGATTTAACAATGAGCAGTTCTTC
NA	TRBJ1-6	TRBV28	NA	CASSSSKFNSPLHF	TGTGCCAGCAGTTCATCAAAATTTAATTCACCCCTCCACTTT
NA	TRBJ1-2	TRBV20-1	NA	CSASISLQQDYGYTF	TGCAGTGCTAGTATATCCCTACAGCAAGACTATGGCTACACCTTC
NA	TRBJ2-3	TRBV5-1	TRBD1	CASSLEWDRGDTQYF	TGCGCCAGCAGCTTGGAATGGGACAGGGGTGATACGCAGTATTTT
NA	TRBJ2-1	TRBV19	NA	CASSIAGAGVYNEQFF	TGTGCCAGTAGTATCGCAGGGGCGGGAGTATACAATGAGCAGTTCTTC
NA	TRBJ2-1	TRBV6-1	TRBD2	CASSVQRGGAQDEQFF	TGTGCCAGCAGTGTCCAGCGGGGGGGGGCACAGGATGAGCAGTTCTTC
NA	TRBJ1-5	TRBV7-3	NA	CASSSNFSRSRLPHQPQHF	TGTGCCAGCAGCTCCAATTTTAGTCGGTCCAGGCTGCCCCATCAGCCCCAGCATTTT
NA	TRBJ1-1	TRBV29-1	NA	CSVRQILNNFEAFF	TGCAGCGTTCGACAGATCTTAAATAACTTTGAAGCTTTCTTT
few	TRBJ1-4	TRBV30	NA	CAWNYRENEKLFF	TGTGCCTGGAACTACAGGGAAAATGAAAAACTGTTTTTT
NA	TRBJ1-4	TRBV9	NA	CASSLGDGPSTNEKLFF	TGTGCCAGCAGCTTGGGAGATGGACCATCAACTAATGAAAAACTGTTTTTT
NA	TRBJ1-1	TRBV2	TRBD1	CASSLGQGGEAFF	TGTGCCAGCAGTCTCGGACAGGGCGGAGAAGCTTTCTTT
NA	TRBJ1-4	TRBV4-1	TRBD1	CASSPYGGQGNEKLFF	TGCGCCAGCAGCCCCTACGGGGGACAGGGCAATGAAAAACTGTTTTTT
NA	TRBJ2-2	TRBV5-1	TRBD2	CASSLGLAGSTGELFF	TGCGCCAGCAGCTTGGGGCTAGCGGGTAGCACCGGGGAGCTGTTTTTT
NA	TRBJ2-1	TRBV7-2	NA	CASSLGLINEQFF	TGTGCCAGCAGCTTAGGGCTGATTAATGAGCAGTTCTTC
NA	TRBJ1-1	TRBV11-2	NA	CASSSQGSTEAFF	TGTGCCAGCAGCTCGCAGGGTTCCACTGAAGCTTTCTTT
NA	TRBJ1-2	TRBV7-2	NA	CATGEGLYGYTF	TGTGCCACCGGCGAGGGACTCTATGGCTACACCTTC
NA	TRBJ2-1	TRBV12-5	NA	CASGRLFQGQLRQFF	TGTGCTAGTGGTAGGTTATTTCAGGGCCAGTTGAGGCAGTTCTTC
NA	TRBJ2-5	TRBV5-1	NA	CASSPRDTRGEETQYF	TGCGCCAGCAGCCCGCGAGACACAAGGGGCGAAGAGACCCAGTACTTC
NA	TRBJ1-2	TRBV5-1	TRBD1	CASSSLPGTGLYGYTF	TGCGCCAGCAGCTCTTTACCCGGGACAGGGTTATATGGCTACACCTTC
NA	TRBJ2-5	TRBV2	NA	CASSEGGLAVGETQYF	TGTGCCAGCAGTGAGGGGGGCCTAGCGGTAGGAGAGACCCAGTACTTC
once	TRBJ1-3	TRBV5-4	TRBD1	CASSPGQGRDTIYF	TGTGCCAGCAGCCCGGGACAGGGAAGGGACACCATATATTTT
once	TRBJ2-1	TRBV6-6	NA	CASGPGGDLNEQFF	TGTGCCAGCGGTCCCGGCGGAGATTTGAATGAGCAGTTCTTC
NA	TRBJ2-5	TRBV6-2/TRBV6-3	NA	CASSYSRGETQYF	TGTGCCAGCAGTTACTCGAGAGGAGAGACCCAGTACTTC
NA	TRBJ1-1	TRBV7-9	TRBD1	CASSHIGGQYTEAFF	TGTGCCAGCAGCCACATTGGGGGACAGTACACTGAAGCTTTCTTT
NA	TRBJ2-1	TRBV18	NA	CASSPVDTENNEQFF	TGTGCCAGCTCACCTGTAGATACAGAAAACAATGAGCAGTTCTTC
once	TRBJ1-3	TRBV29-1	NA	CSVSESSGNTIYF	TGCAGCGTTTCAGAAAGCTCTGGAAACACCATATATTTT